These 27 T cell receptor beta chains share one sample of origin, sequenced in a study of blood T cells in healthy people across ages. The second PCR ran about 6 to 11 cycles with a sample-barcoded 5' primer and J-beta primers. TCRdb used MiXCR to reprocess the 5' RACE reads, holding one entry per CDR3 protein. The sample comprises 650,000 to 950,000 distinct CDR3 sequences, roughly 44% of which are singletons, and roughly 19% rests with the top ten. The source material was blood. All receptors derive from a man aged 60 to 75 in good health.

The chain carries TRBV28 and TRBJ1-6, with 7 positions matching TRBD1. The junction had 5 bases not matched to a gene; V was cut back by 2 bases and J by 7 bases. This CDR3 has 15 amino acids. Germline CDR1 reads MDHEN; CDR2 reads SYDVKM. The CDR3 here is CASSLAGQTNSPLHF. The CDR3 DNA reads TGTGCCAGCAGTTTAGCGGGACAGACGAATTCACCCCTCCACTTT.

J is TRBJ2-7 and V is TRBV20-1; TRBD1 might be the D (8 bases). The J call may be mistaken, given a closer DNA end match to TRBJ2-5. CDR1 DFQATT and CDR2 SNEGSKA come from the germline V gene (reference sequence). This CDR3 has 16 amino acids. This CDR3 is CSARVRGTGKGETQYF. The CDR3 nucleotides are TGCAGTGCTAGAGTGCGGGGGACAGGAAAGGGAGAGACCCAGTACTTC.

This clonotype was counted only a few times. The chain links TRBV7-8 to TRBJ1-1; the D is unclear. Between the trimmed V and J ends, which lost 1 base and 0 bases, there was a span of 15 bases. Germline CDR1 is SGHVS and CDR2 is FQNEAQ. CDR3 length equals 17 residues. This CDR3 reads CASSLGAAYQMNTEAFF. DNA for the CDR3: TGTGCCAGCAGCTTAGGGGCAGCCTACCAAATGAACACTGAAGCTTTCTTT. Filled out from reference TRBV7-8 and TRBJ1-1, the complete variable domain reads GAGVSQSPRYKVAKRGQDVALRCDPISGHVSLFWYQQALGQGPEFLTYFQNEAQLDKSGLPSDRFFAERPEGSVSTLKIQRTQQEDSAVYLCASSLGAAYQMNTEAFFGQGTRLTVV.

J is TRBJ1-4 and V is TRBV6-1; the D is unclear. There are 14 residues in the CDR3. V lost 4 bases, J lost 0 bases, and 6 bases lay in between. The germline CDR1 and CDR2 sequences are MNHNS and SASEGT. This CDR3 is CASSGGTTNEKLFF. The CDR3 DNA reads as TGTGCCAGCAGTGGCGGTACAACTAATGAAAAACTGTTTTTT.

V usage is TRBV4-3 and J usage is TRBJ1-4, with a weak D call TRBD1 (6 bases). CDR3 length: 15 residues. V was trimmed by 4 bases and J by 0 bases, leaving 9 bases between them. Per germline, CDR1 LGHNA and CDR2 YSLEER. The CDR3 reads CASSRRGATNEKLFF. Written as DNA, the CDR3 is TGCGCCAGCAGCCGAAGGGGGGCAACTAATGAAAAACTGTTTTTT.

The CDR3 spells CSVDLPRRVGTEAFF. DNA of the CDR3: TGCAGCGTTGACCTCCCGCGCAGGGTCGGCACTGAAGCTTTCTTT. The chain carries TRBV29-1 and TRBJ1-1; the D gene is possibly TRBD1 (5 bases). Trimming pared 3 bases from V and 4 bases from J, leaving 18 bases between. Per the germline V gene, CDR1 is SQVTM and CDR2 is ANQGSEA. This CDR3 region has 15 residues.

V and J are TRBV5-6 and TRBJ2-1, with 10 positions matching TRBD1. Germline V CDR1 and CDR2: SGHDT, YYEEEE. CDR3 size: 15 residues. V trimming: 2 bases; J trimming: 8 bases; junction bases outside the gene matches: 7. CDR3 sequence (DNA): TGTGCCAGCAGCTTTTTTGGGACAGGGGCCGATGAGCAGTTCTTC. It translates to CASSFFGTGADEQFF.

The rearrangement joins TRBV6-2 or TRBV6-3 to TRBJ1-2, with a weak D call TRBD1 (5 bases). V lost 8 bases and J lost 8, with 21 bases in between. The CDR3 has 14 amino acids. Looked up from germline, CDR1 is MNHEY and CDR2 is SVGEGT. The CDR3 region has the DNA TGTGCCAGCGCCCATGGACAAGGTCTACGGGGCTACACCTTC. Translated, it gives CASAHGQGLRGYTF.

This sequence joins TRBV5-6 and TRBJ1-6; 7 bases are shared with TRBD1. The CDR3 is made up of 14 amino acids. Per the germline V gene, CDR1 is SGHDT and CDR2 is YYEEEE. After removal of 3 bases from V and 6 bases from J, the junction contained 3 bases not matched to a gene. CDR3: CASSSGQTNSPLHF. In nucleotides, the CDR3 is TGTGCCAGCAGCTCGGGACAGACTAATTCACCCCTCCACTTT.

This rearrangement joins TRBV7-9 to TRBJ2-3; tentatively, D is TRBD1 (7 bases). Germline loops: CDR1 SEHNR, CDR2 FQNEAQ (reference sequence). This CDR3 is built from 14 residues. Trimming pared 3 bases from V and 4 bases from J, leaving 11 bases between. The DNA for the CDR3 is TGTGCCAGCAGCTTGGAGGGGGCCGCAGATACGCAGTATTTT. It specifies CASSLEGAADTQYF.

This clonotype was seen ten or more times. The CDR3 region is CARADAIRGGAKNIQYF. CDR3 nucleotides: TGTGCCAGGGCCGATGCGATTCGCGGGGGGGCCAAAAACATTCAGTACTTC. The V and J genes are TRBV19 and TRBJ2-4; TRBD2 matches 8 bases. Germline CDR1 and CDR2: LNHDA and SQIVND (reference sequence). The CDR3 has 17 residues. Unmatched junction bases numbered 14, after V lost 9 bases and J lost 1 base. The entire variable domain, with the rest obtained from reference TRBV19 and TRBJ2-4, is as follows: DGGITQSPKYLFRKEGQNVTLSCEQNLNHDAMYWYRQDPGQGLRLIYYSQIVNDFQKGDIAEGYSVSREKKESFPLTVTSAQKNPTAFYLCARADAIRGGAKNIQYFGAGTRLSVL.

This rearrangement joins TRBV11-2 to TRBJ2-7; 11 bases are shared with TRBD2. The CDR3 is 17 amino acids. Germline assignment: CDR1 SGHAT and CDR2 FQNNGV. Trimming at V came to 2 bases and at J to 0 bases, leaving 6 bases not matched to a gene. DNA of the CDR3: TGTGCCAGCAGCTTACTAGCGGGGGGACTTAACTCCTACGAGCAGTACTTC. Its protein product is CASSLLAGGLNSYEQYF.

The chain recombines TRBV7-2 with TRBJ2-6, with 7 bases aligning to TRBD1. Losses at the gene ends were 3 bases for V and 3 bases for J; bases not matched to a gene: 5. The germline V gene encodes CDR1 SGHTA and CDR2 FQGNSA. This CDR3 is built from 16 residues. This CDR3 is CASSFDRVGGANVLTF. The DNA of the CDR3 is TGTGCCAGCAGCTTCGACAGGGTTGGTGGGGCCAACGTCCTGACTTTC.

This chain's CDR3 is CASVETGQGALEQYF. CDR3 nucleotides: TGTGCCAGCGTGGAGACAGGGCAGGGGGCTTTGGAGCAGTACTTC. This chain joins TRBV6-2 or TRBV6-3 and TRBJ2-7; 8 bases line up with TRBD1. This CDR3 has 15 residues. Germline CDR1 is MNHEY and CDR2 is SVGEGT. V dropped 8 bases and J dropped 7; count of bases not matched to a gene: 16.

The chain has TRBV12-3 or TRBV12-4 and TRBJ1-6; maybe TRBD1 (5 bases). The CDR3 is 14 amino acids. Trimming stripped 2 bases from V and 7 bases from J, with 9 bases between. The CDR3 region is CASSLPQGNSPLHF. The CDR3 region has the DNA TGTGCCAGCAGTTTACCCCAGGGAAATTCACCCCTCCACTTT.

The V gene is TRBV4-3, the J gene TRBJ1-5; D unclear. V was cut by 0 bases and J by 9 bases, with 9 bases left in between. CDR3 length equals 13 residues. CDR1 and CDR2 (germline): LGHNA, YSLEER. Here the CDR3 reads CASSQDTERPQHF. CDR3 bases: TGCGCCAGCAGCCAAGATACCGAAAGGCCCCAGCATTTT.

V and J are TRBV6-2 or TRBV6-3 and TRBJ2-1, with 8 bases that match TRBD2. V lost 0 bases and J lost 1; bases outside the gene matches: 8. CDR3 size: 18 residues. Germline loops: CDR1 MNHEY, CDR2 SVGEGT. CDR3 DNA sequence: TGTGCCAGCAGTTACTCGAACGTGGGCGGGGGGTCCTACAATGAGCAGTTCTTC. It yields the protein CASSYSNVGGGSYNEQFF.

This clonotype was recorded a few times. This may arise from a read error, as a much more abundant clone is one base away. The rearrangement uses TRBV24-1 and TRBJ1-1, with no clear D. V was clipped by 1 base and J by 0 bases, with 8 bases between them. Per germline, CDR1 KGHDR and CDR2 SFDVKD. The CDR3 is 15 residues long. The CDR3: CATSDFVGMNTEAFF. DNA for the CDR3: TGTGCCACCAGTGATTTTGTCGGGATGAACACTGAAGCTTTCTTT.

As to this clonotype: This sequence may be a read error, since a much larger clone differs from it by one base. The CDR3 reads CTSSLGQAQSEQYF. The CDR3 nucleotides read TGCACCAGCAGCTTGGGACAGGCCCAGAGCGAGCAGTACTTC. The V call is TRBV5-1, the J call TRBJ2-7, with 8 nucleotides matching TRBD1. CDR1 SGHRS and CDR2 YFSETQ come from the germline V gene. This CDR3 contains 14 residues.

The chain combines TRBV7-8 with TRBJ2-4, with D perhaps matching TRBD1 or TRBD2 (5 bases each). The J call may be incorrect, as the DNA end agrees better with TRBJ2-7. CDR1 is SGHVS, CDR2 FQNEAQ, per germline. The CDR3 sequence is 15 residues long. The CDR3: CASSWVGTETYEQYF. In DNA form, the CDR3 reads TGTGCCAGCAGCTGGGTCGGGACGGAGACCTACGAGCAGTACTTC.

This chain connects TRBV12-3 or TRBV12-4 to TRBJ1-2; 9 bases map to TRBD1. The CDR3 is made up of 16 amino acids. V trimming: 2 bases; J trimming: 4 bases; junction bases outside the gene matches: 8. The CDR3 DNA follows: TGTGCCAGCAGTTTAATGAAGGGGACAGGGAGCTATGGCTACACCTTC. Protein: CASSLMKGTGSYGYTF.

The chain is built from TRBV7-2 and TRBJ1-2; D is unclear. The CDR3 is made up of 15 amino acids. CDR1 is SGHTA, CDR2 FQGNSA, per germline. V was pared by 2 bases and J by 4 bases, with 14 bases between. This CDR3 reads CASSLLRDQVYGYTF. Written as DNA, the CDR3 is TGTGCCAGCAGCTTACTCCGGGATCAGGTCTATGGCTACACCTTC.

In this sample, this clonotype turned up many times. The chain carries TRBV10-3 and TRBJ1-5, with a possible D match to TRBD1 (5 bases). The CDR3 covers 14 residues. V dropped 1 base and J dropped 7 bases, with 11 bases sitting between them. Germline CDR1 is ENHRY and CDR2 is SYGVKD. The CDR3 sequence: CAISEFREPQPQHF. The CDR3 DNA sequence: TGTGCCATCAGTGAGTTCAGGGAACCCCAGCCCCAGCATTTT.

The gene calls are TRBV5-5 and TRBJ2-7, with D unclear. Germline assignment: CDR1 SGHKS and CDR2 YYEKEE (reference sequence). V was pared by 0 bases and J by 6 bases, with 7 bases between. The CDR3 length is 12 residues. The CDR3 sequence: CASSLVLSEQYF. Here the CDR3 DNA reads TGTGCCAGCAGCTTGGTTCTCAGCGAGCAGTACTTC. The entire variable domain, with the rest obtained from reference TRBV5-5 and TRBJ2-7, is as follows: DAGVTQSPTHLIKTRGQQVTLRCSPISGHKSVSWYQQVLGQGPQFIFQYYEKEERGRGNFPDRFSARQFPNYSSELNVNALLLGDSALYLCASSLVLSEQYFGPGTRLTVT.

The sample holds one count of this clonotype. The rearrangement joins TRBV7-2 to TRBJ2-2; D call uncertain. This CDR3 spans 14 amino acids. Germline V gives CDR1 SGHTA, CDR2 FQGNSA. Between the trimmed V and J ends, which lost 5 bases and 2 bases, there was a span of 9 bases. Here the CDR3 reads CASSHNLNTGELFF. DNA for the CDR3: TGTGCCAGCAGCCACAACCTTAACACCGGGGAGCTGTTTTTT.

The chain uses TRBV11-2 and TRBJ1-4, with no clear D. V dropped 2 bases and J dropped 9 bases, with 19 bases sitting between them. The CDR3 has 16 residues. Germline V CDR1 and CDR2: SGHAT, FQNNGV. The CDR3 protein is CASSLFKGQDTQKLFF. The DNA of the CDR3 is TGTGCCAGCAGCTTATTCAAGGGCCAGGATACGCAAAAACTGTTTTTT.

The chain uses TRBV11-1 and TRBJ2-3; 7 bases match TRBD1. V gave up 5 bases and J gave up 2 bases; unmatched junction bases: 7. CDR1 SGHAT and CDR2 FQDESV come from the germline V gene (reference sequence). This CDR3 is 15 amino acids long. The CDR3 loop reads CASSPDRINTDTQYF. The CDR3 region has the DNA TGTGCCAGCAGCCCGGACAGGATCAACACAGATACGCAGTATTTT.